This TCR beta chain is drawn from a study of cytomegalovirus exposure and HLA in healthy donors. Study-wide results and caveats: CMV serostatus was the sole immune exposure data available.

The length of the CDR3 is 13 residues. Looked up from germline, CDR1 is SGHVS and CDR2 is FQNEAQ. V was trimmed by 5 bases and J by 4 bases, leaving 9 bases between them. Healthy bone marrow donors made up the donor group. Unrecorded immune exposures were likely, despite nominal health at sampling. The study ran its PCR with 60 Vbeta and 13 Jbeta primers. The data were produced by immunoSEQ multiplex PCR, yet TCRdb's version contains in-frame clones alone and is incomplete. This table has roughly 95,000 clones, around 80% appearing once. This clone was detected only a few times. Its matching antigen is unknown.

The receptor was isolated from a man aged 25 to 40 in good health and CMV-seropositive. Material for sequencing was PBMCs. The rearrangement joins TRBV7-8 to TRBJ1-5; D is undetermined. The CDR3: CASSRNRNQPQHF. The CDR3, as DNA: TGTGCCAGCAGCCGTAACAGAAATCAGCCCCAGCATTTT.